This record looks at one TCR beta chain sequence and its context. Its antigen is currently unknown. Germline CDR1 and CDR2: LNHDA and SQIVND (reference sequence). This CDR3 is built from 16 residues. Trimming stripped 2 bases from V and 0 bases from J, with 11 bases between. Repertoires were generated with immunoSEQ multiplex PCR, while TCRdb's copy carries only in-frame clones and drops some. Of tens of thousands of clones detected, 75% to 85% appear once; the ten largest clones hold about 3.7%. As to time point: week 5, during vaccination. With topical imiquimod, each dose of the vaccine consisted of 300 ug of mutant IDH1 20-mer peptide. New IDH1-mutant, ATRX-lost WHO grade 3 or 4 astrocytomas occurred in donors. These data are taken from a study of a mutant IDH1 vaccine in newly diagnosed glioma.

This sequence was found in a young man with glioma. The V gene is TRBV19, the J gene TRBJ1-3; D is ambiguous. This material consisted of PBMCs, taken from a glioma patient whose treatment included an IDH1 peptide vaccine. CDR3 in amino acids: CASSIQLPDSGNTIYF. The CDR3 nucleotides read TGTGCCAGTAGTATACAGCTACCCGACTCTGGAAACACCATATATTTT.